This entry describes one T cell receptor (beta chain). Its antigen is not known. The sample comes from a study of shared clonotypes between healthy human individuals. Study-wide points: The low donor count limited represented genetic and exposure-history diversity.

The CDR3 has 13 amino acids. Germline values: CDR1 MNHEY, CDR2 SVGAGI. With 6 bases removed from V and 7 bases from J, the gap between germline ends came to 16 bases. Sequencing used immunoSEQ multiplex PCR; TCRdb keeps in-frame clones, though not all of them. The sample includes around 640,000 clones, around 96% of them seen just once. In the naive CD8 group, cells lacked CD45RO and were positively selected for CCR7, so terminally differentiated effector memory CD45RA+ cells were left out. The source of this sequence is a woman in her twenties or thirties in good health. The rearrangement uses TRBV6-5 and TRBJ2-7, with TRBD1 as a possible D gene (5 bases). Material for sequencing was naive CD8+ T cells sorted from blood. CDR3: CASSSGLRSEQYF. CDR3 nucleotides: TGTGCCAGCAGCTCAGGGTTGCGGTCTGAGCAGTACTTC.